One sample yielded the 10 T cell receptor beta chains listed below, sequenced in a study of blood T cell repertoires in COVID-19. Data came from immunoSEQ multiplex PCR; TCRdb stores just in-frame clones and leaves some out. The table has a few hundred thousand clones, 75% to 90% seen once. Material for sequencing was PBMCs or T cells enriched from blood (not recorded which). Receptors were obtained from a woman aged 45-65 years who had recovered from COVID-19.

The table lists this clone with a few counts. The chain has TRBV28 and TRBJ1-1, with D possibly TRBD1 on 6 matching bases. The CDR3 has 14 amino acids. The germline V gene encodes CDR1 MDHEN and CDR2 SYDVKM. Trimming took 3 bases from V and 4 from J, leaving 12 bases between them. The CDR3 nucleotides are TGTGCCAGCAGTTTTCTGAGGGACACCACTGAAGCTTTCTTT. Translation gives CASSFLRDTTEAFF.

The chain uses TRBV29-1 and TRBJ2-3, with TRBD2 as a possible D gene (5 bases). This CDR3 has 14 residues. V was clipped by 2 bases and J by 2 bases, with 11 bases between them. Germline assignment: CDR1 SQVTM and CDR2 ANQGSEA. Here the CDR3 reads CSVERREYTDTQYF. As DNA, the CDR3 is TGCAGCGTTGAAAGAAGGGAGTACACAGATACGCAGTATTTT.

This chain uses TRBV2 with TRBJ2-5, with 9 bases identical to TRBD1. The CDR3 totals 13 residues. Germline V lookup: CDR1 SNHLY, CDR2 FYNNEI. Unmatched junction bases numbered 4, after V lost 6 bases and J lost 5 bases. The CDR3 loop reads CASRGTGWETQYF. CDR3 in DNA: TGTGCCAGCAGGGGGACAGGGTGGGAGACCCAGTACTTC.

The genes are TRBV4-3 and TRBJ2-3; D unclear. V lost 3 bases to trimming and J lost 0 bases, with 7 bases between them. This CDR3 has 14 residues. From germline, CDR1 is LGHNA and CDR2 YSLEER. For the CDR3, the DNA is TGCGCCAGCAGCCAGATCACTAGCACAGATACGCAGTATTTT. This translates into CASSQITSTDTQYF.

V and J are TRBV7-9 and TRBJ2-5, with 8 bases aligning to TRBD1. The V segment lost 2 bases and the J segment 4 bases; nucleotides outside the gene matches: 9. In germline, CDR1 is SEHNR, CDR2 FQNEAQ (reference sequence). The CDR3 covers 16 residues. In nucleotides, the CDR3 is TGTGCCAGCAGCTTATTTCGGACAGGGTTATTAGAGACCCAGTACTTC. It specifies CASSLFRTGLLETQYF.

In nucleotides, the CDR3 is TGTGCCTGGAGTATGGGACAGGGGGACGAAAAACTGTTTTTT. It specifies CAWSMGQGDEKLFF. The chain has TRBV30 and TRBJ1-4; TRBD1 agrees at 11 bases. CDR3 length: 14 amino acids. J was trimmed by 8 bases and V by 2 bases; bases with no gene match: 4. The germline gives CDR1 GTSNPN, CDR2 SVGIG (reference sequence).

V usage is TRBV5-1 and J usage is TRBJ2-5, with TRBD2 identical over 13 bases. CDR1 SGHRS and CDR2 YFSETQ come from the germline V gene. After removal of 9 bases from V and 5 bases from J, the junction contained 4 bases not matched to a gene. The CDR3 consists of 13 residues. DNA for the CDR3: TGCGCCACCGGACTAGCGGGGGTTGAGACCCAGTACTTC. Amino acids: CATGLAGVETQYF.

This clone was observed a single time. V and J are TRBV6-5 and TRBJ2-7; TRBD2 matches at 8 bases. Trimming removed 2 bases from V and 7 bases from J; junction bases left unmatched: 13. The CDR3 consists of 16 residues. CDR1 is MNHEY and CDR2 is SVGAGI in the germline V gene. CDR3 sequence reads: CASSYGLVPAGGEQYF. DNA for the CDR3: TGTGCCAGCAGTTACGGTTTGGTTCCCGCGGGAGGAGAGCAGTACTTC.

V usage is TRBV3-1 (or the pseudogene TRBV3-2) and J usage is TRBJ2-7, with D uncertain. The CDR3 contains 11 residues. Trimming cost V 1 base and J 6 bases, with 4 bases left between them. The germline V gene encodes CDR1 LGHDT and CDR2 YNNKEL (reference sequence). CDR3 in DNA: TGTGCCAGCAGCCAAGGAGGCGAGCAGTACTTC. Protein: CASSQGGEQYF.

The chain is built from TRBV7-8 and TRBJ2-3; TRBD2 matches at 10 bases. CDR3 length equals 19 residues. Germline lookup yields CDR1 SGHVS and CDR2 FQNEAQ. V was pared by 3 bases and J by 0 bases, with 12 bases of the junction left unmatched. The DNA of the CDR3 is TGTGCCAGCAGCTTTGTTCTAGCGGGGGCCATTGTGAGCACAGATACGCAGTATTTT. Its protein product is CASSFVLAGAIVSTDTQYF.